A selection of T cell receptor beta chains follows, all from one sample in a study of OX40 agonist ivuxolimab in advanced cancers. The method was immunoSEQ multiplex PCR; TCRdb's version includes in-frame clones alone and lacks a portion of them. The sample consists of roughly 75,000 clones, 86% of them appearing once. Material: CD4+ or CD8+ T cells sorted from blood, obtained in a trial of the OX40 agonist ivuxolimab. All receptors derive from an adult with an advanced solid tumor such as melanoma, head and neck, liver or kidney cancer. Both conserved end residues are part of each CDR3. D genes are given only for firm matches. For some rows the clone size is stated as once, few or many, or as a class when expanded; others skip it.

v_gene: TRBV7-3
d_gene: NA
abundance: NA
j_gene: TRBJ1-4
CDR3nt: TGTGCCAGCAGCTTAAACCCGGGAGGAAAACTGTTTTTT
CDR3aa: CASSLNPGGKLFF

v_gene: TRBV7-2
d_gene: TRBD1
abundance: NA
j_gene: TRBJ1-2
CDR3nt: TGTGCCAGCAGCTCCAGGGGGTCCAGGGATGGCTACACCTTC
CDR3aa: CASSSRGSRDGYTF

v_gene: TRBV6-6
d_gene: NA
abundance: NA
j_gene: TRBJ2-7
CDR3nt: TGTGCCAGCAGCCGCGACGGGATCAACGAGCAGTACTTC
CDR3aa: CASSRDGINEQYF

v_gene: TRBV19
d_gene: NA
abundance: NA
j_gene: TRBJ1-1
CDR3nt: TGTGCTACGGGGGAGAACACTGAAGCTTTCTTT
CDR3aa: CATGENTEAFF

v_gene: TRBV6-5
d_gene: TRBD1
abundance: NA
j_gene: TRBJ2-3
CDR3nt: TGTGCCAGCAGTTACCGGGACAGGGGAGCAGATACGCAGTATTTT
CDR3aa: CASSYRDRGADTQYF

v_gene: TRBV6-1
d_gene: NA
abundance: NA
j_gene: TRBJ2-3
CDR3nt: TGTGCCAGCAGGACGGGACACAGCACAGATACGCAGTATTTT
CDR3aa: CASRTGHSTDTQYF

v_gene: TRBV29-1
d_gene: NA
abundance: NA
j_gene: TRBJ2-1
CDR3nt: TGCAGCGTTGAGTTAAATGAGCAGTTCTTC
CDR3aa: CSVELNEQFF

v_gene: TRBV18
d_gene: NA
abundance: NA
j_gene: TRBJ2-7
CDR3nt: TGTGCCAGCTCACGGGGTGCCCTTACCGAACCCTACGAGCAGTACTTC
CDR3aa: CASSRGALTEPYEQYF

v_gene: TRBV19
d_gene: NA
abundance: NA
j_gene: TRBJ2-1
CDR3nt: TGTGCCAGTAGTATCTCGGGCTCCTACAATGAGCAGTTCTTC
CDR3aa: CASSISGSYNEQFF

v_gene: TRBV18
d_gene: NA
abundance: NA
j_gene: TRBJ2-1
CDR3nt: TGTGCCAGCTCACCAGCAGCGGTAAACAATGAGCAGTTCTTC
CDR3aa: CASSPAAVNNEQFF

v_gene: TRBV7-9
d_gene: TRBD2
abundance: NA
j_gene: TRBJ2-1
CDR3nt: TGTGCCAGCAGCCCCATCAGCGGGGGTTTTTCCTACAATGAGCAGTTCTTC
CDR3aa: CASSPISGGFSYNEQFF

v_gene: TRBV30
d_gene: TRBD2
abundance: NA
j_gene: TRBJ2-7
CDR3nt: TGTGCCTGGAGTAAGGCGGGAGGGCCCTACGAGCAGTACTTC
CDR3aa: CAWSKAGGPYEQYF

v_gene: TRBV2
d_gene: NA
abundance: NA
j_gene: TRBJ1-1
CDR3nt: TGTGCCAGCAAAGAGACCGGGCAGAACACTGAAGCTTTCTTT
CDR3aa: CASKETGQNTEAFF

v_gene: TRBV16
d_gene: NA
abundance: NA
j_gene: TRBJ2-7
CDR3nt: TGTGCCAGCAGCCAAGAAAATACAGGTGGGAAGCAGTACTTC
CDR3aa: CASSQENTGGKQYF

v_gene: TRBV9
d_gene: TRBD2
abundance: NA
j_gene: TRBJ2-3
CDR3nt: TGTGCCAGCAGCGTACGGGGGGCAGATACGCAGTATTTT
CDR3aa: CASSVRGADTQYF

v_gene: TRBV9
d_gene: NA
abundance: NA
j_gene: TRBJ2-3
CDR3nt: TGTGCCAGCAGCGCTACGGCCAATTTAGATACGCAGTATTTT
CDR3aa: CASSATANLDTQYF

v_gene: TRBV5-1
d_gene: NA
abundance: NA
j_gene: TRBJ2-7
CDR3nt: TGCGCCAGCAGCTTCGGCCCCCCGACCTACGAGCAGTACTTC
CDR3aa: CASSFGPPTYEQYF

v_gene: TRBV6-4
d_gene: NA
abundance: few
j_gene: TRBJ2-7
CDR3nt: TGTGCCAGCAGTCGTAGGACGGCGGGCTACGAGCAGTACTTC
CDR3aa: CASSRRTAGYEQYF

v_gene: TRBV11-3
d_gene: NA
abundance: NA
j_gene: TRBJ2-5
CDR3nt: TGTGCCAGCGGGCTTCAAGAGACCCAGTACTTC
CDR3aa: CASGLQETQYF

v_gene: TRBV7-3
d_gene: TRBD2
abundance: NA
j_gene: TRBJ2-1
CDR3nt: TGTGCCAGCAGCTCCACGGCCGGGACTAGCGGGAGCTCCTACAATGAGCAGTTCTTC
CDR3aa: CASSSTAGTSGSSYNEQFF

v_gene: TRBV4-3
d_gene: TRBD2
abundance: once
j_gene: TRBJ2-3
CDR3nt: TGCGCCAGCAGCCACGAACTTCCCTCTAGCGGGAGGGTCCTGAGGGCGCAGTATTTT
CDR3aa: CASSHELPSSGRVLRAQYF

v_gene: TRBV5-1
d_gene: TRBD2
abundance: NA
j_gene: TRBJ2-1
CDR3nt: TGCGCCAGCAGCCCCGGGGCGCTGGGCTTGAGCTCGGGGCTAGCGGGAGTAAGGTTCTTC
CDR3aa: CASSPGALGLSSGLAGVRFF

v_gene: TRBV7-2
d_gene: NA
abundance: NA
j_gene: TRBJ2-3
CDR3nt: TGTGCCAGCAGCATGGGTGGGGGCAAAGTAAGGGATACGCAGTATTTT
CDR3aa: CASSMGGGKVRDTQYF

v_gene: TRBV2
d_gene: TRBD1
abundance: NA
j_gene: TRBJ1-2
CDR3nt: TGTGCCAGCACCGAGGGACAGTCCTTAAATGGCTACACCTTC
CDR3aa: CASTEGQSLNGYTF

v_gene: TRBV5-6
d_gene: NA
abundance: NA
j_gene: TRBJ2-2
CDR3nt: TGTGCCAGCAGCTTGGCCACAGGCACCGGGGAGCTGTTTTTT
CDR3aa: CASSLATGTGELFF

v_gene: TRBV11-2
d_gene: NA
abundance: NA
j_gene: TRBJ2-5
CDR3nt: TGTGCCAGCAGCTTCTTCCGGGATCCGGACCGAGAGACCCAGTACTTC
CDR3aa: CASSFFRDPDRETQYF

v_gene: TRBV30
d_gene: NA
abundance: NA
j_gene: TRBJ2-7
CDR3nt: TGTGCCTGGTTTACCAGGGGCGAGCAGTACTTC
CDR3aa: CAWFTRGEQYF

v_gene: TRBV9
d_gene: NA
abundance: NA
j_gene: TRBJ1-4
CDR3nt: TGTGCCTCGGGACAAAATGAAAAACTGTTTTTT
CDR3aa: CASGQNEKLFF

v_gene: TRBV27
d_gene: TRBD2
abundance: NA
j_gene: TRBJ2-7
CDR3nt: TGTGCCAGCCGCGGGACTAGCGGGTCCTACGAGCAGTACTTC
CDR3aa: CASRGTSGSYEQYF

v_gene: TRBV19
d_gene: TRBD1
abundance: NA
j_gene: TRBJ2-1
CDR3nt: TGTGCCAGTAGTATGGGACAGGGGCGCTCCTACAATGAGCAGTTCTTC
CDR3aa: CASSMGQGRSYNEQFF

v_gene: TRBV21-1
d_gene: NA
abundance: once
j_gene: TRBJ1-5
CDR3nt: TGTGCCATCCACAGTAATGGGGATTATAGCAATCAGCCCCAGCATTTT
CDR3aa: CAIHSNGDYSNQPQHF

v_gene: TRBV30
d_gene: NA
abundance: NA
j_gene: TRBJ1-1
CDR3nt: TGTGCCTGGAGTCGGGACATATCCAACACTGAAGCTTTCTTT
CDR3aa: CAWSRDISNTEAFF

v_gene: TRBV18
d_gene: TRBD1
abundance: NA
j_gene: TRBJ1-4
CDR3nt: TGTGCCAGCTCACCCCCCGGGACAGGGGAAGAAAAACTGTTTTTT
CDR3aa: CASSPPGTGEEKLFF

v_gene: TRBV5-5
d_gene: NA
abundance: NA
j_gene: TRBJ1-1
CDR3nt: TGTGCCAGCAGCTACGTCGGACAGACTTACATGAACACTGAAGCTTTCTTT
CDR3aa: CASSYVGQTYMNTEAFF

v_gene: TRBV19
d_gene: NA
abundance: NA
j_gene: TRBJ1-2
CDR3nt: TGTGCCAGTAGCCCAGGGATAGGCTATGGCTACACCTTC
CDR3aa: CASSPGIGYGYTF

v_gene: TRBV11-2
d_gene: NA
abundance: NA
j_gene: TRBJ1-1
CDR3nt: TGTGCCAGCACCCCGGCCGGGATCCGCGAAGCTTTCTTT
CDR3aa: CASTPAGIREAFF

v_gene: TRBV2
d_gene: NA
abundance: NA
j_gene: TRBJ1-1
CDR3nt: TGTGCCAGCTCCAGAGTCTCCAGGACTGAAGCTTTCTTT
CDR3aa: CASSRVSRTEAFF

v_gene: TRBV5-1
d_gene: NA
abundance: NA
j_gene: TRBJ2-1
CDR3nt: TGCGCCAGCAGCTTGGACGGGGGCAGGACCTACAATGAGCAGTTCTTC
CDR3aa: CASSLDGGRTYNEQFF

v_gene: TRBV7-6
d_gene: NA
abundance: once
j_gene: TRBJ1-1
CDR3nt: TGTGCCAGCAGCTCAGAGGGCGGGAGGACTGAAGCTTTCTTT
CDR3aa: CASSSEGGRTEAFF

v_gene: TRBV9
d_gene: NA
abundance: NA
j_gene: TRBJ2-4
CDR3nt: TGTGCCAGCAGCATCCGTAGACATCCGGGAGGGGACAGAGATATCGGGGCCAAAAACATTCAGTACTTC
CDR3aa: CASSIRRHPGGDRDIGAKNIQYF

v_gene: TRBV25-1
d_gene: NA
abundance: once
j_gene: TRBJ1-2
CDR3nt: TGTGCCAGCAGTGATCCAGGGTCGGTGTATGGCTACACCTTC
CDR3aa: CASSDPGSVYGYTF

v_gene: TRBV5-6
d_gene: NA
abundance: NA
j_gene: TRBJ1-1
CDR3nt: TGTGCCAGCAGCCGGAGAGCAGACGCTTTCTTT
CDR3aa: CASSRRADAFF

v_gene: TRBV4-2
d_gene: NA
abundance: NA
j_gene: TRBJ1-2
CDR3nt: TGTGCCAGCAGCCAAGTTTCGTATGGGCAGTACTCCTGGGGATATGGCTACACCTTC
CDR3aa: CASSQVSYGQYSWGYGYTF

v_gene: TRBV11-2
d_gene: TRBD2
abundance: NA
j_gene: TRBJ2-1
CDR3nt: TGTGCCAGCAGCTTAGTGCGGGGGGGCGGTGAGCAGTTCTTC
CDR3aa: CASSLVRGGGEQFF

v_gene: TRBV4-2
d_gene: NA
abundance: NA
j_gene: TRBJ2-1
CDR3nt: TGTGCCAGCAGCCAAATTCAGCGGAGTGGGCTGGGTGAGCAGTTCTTC
CDR3aa: CASSQIQRSGLGEQFF

v_gene: TRBV21-1
d_gene: NA
abundance: NA
j_gene: TRBJ1-2
CDR3nt: TGTGCCAGTACAGGGGATTCTGGCTACACCTTC
CDR3aa: CASTGDSGYTF

v_gene: TRBV27
d_gene: NA
abundance: NA
j_gene: TRBJ1-2
CDR3nt: TGTGCCAGCCACGCGATCTATGGCTACACCTTC
CDR3aa: CASHAIYGYTF

v_gene: TRBV10-3
d_gene: TRBD1
abundance: NA
j_gene: TRBJ2-5
CDR3nt: TGTGCCATCAGACAGGGGGCACAAGAGACCCAGTACTTC
CDR3aa: CAIRQGAQETQYF